The 16 T cell receptor beta chains below come from one sample, sequenced in a study of T cells in tuberculosis. Assay used: immunoSEQ multiplex PCR; TCRdb lists only in-frame clones, some missing. Altogether tens of thousands of clones are present, over 90% being singletons, with the ten largest covering roughly 7%. Sequencing was carried out using PBMCs. The source of these receptors is a donor aged 5 to 30 with latent tuberculosis or without tuberculosis infection.

J is TRBJ2-2 and V is TRBV4-3; 14 bases agree with TRBD2. Trimming removed 0 bases from V and 7 bases from J; junction bases left unmatched: 4. Germline V gene sequence: CDR1 LGHNA, CDR2 YSLEER. The CDR3 extends over 17 amino acids. This CDR3 reads CASSQDGLAGGIGELFF. The DNA for the CDR3 is TGCGCCAGCAGCCAAGATGGACTAGCGGGGGGCATCGGGGAGCTGTTTTTT.

This clone qualifies as medium-sized. V is TRBV6-6 and J is TRBJ1-2, with unresolved D. The CDR3 has 13 amino acids. In germline, CDR1 is MNHNY, CDR2 SVGAGI (reference sequence). Trimming pared 6 bases from V and 5 bases from J, leaving 13 bases between. The CDR3 loop reads CASSSGGGYGYTF. CDR3 coding DNA: TGTGCCAGCAGCTCAGGAGGAGGGTATGGCTACACCTTC.

J is TRBJ2-2 and V is TRBV2, with D possibly TRBD1 on 6 matching bases. Germline V CDR1 and CDR2: SNHLY, FYNNEI. V was trimmed by 2 bases and J by 7 bases, leaving 14 bases between them. The CDR3 extends over 15 amino acids. The CDR3 region has the DNA TGTGCCAGCAGTGAATCGAGGACAGTGAGCGGGGAGCTGTTTTTT. It translates to CASSESRTVSGELFF.

This clone was recorded once. The chain links TRBV19 to TRBJ2-2, with a possible D match to TRBD1 (6 bases). V shed 5 bases and J shed 7 bases, with 14 bases lying between them. Germline-derived CDR1 and CDR2 are LNHDA and SQIVND (reference sequence). CDR3 length equals 14 residues. CDR3 coding DNA: TGTGCCAGTAGTCTATACAGGGATGTCGGGGAGCTGTTTTTT. Its protein is CASSLYRDVGELFF.

CDR3 in DNA: TGCGCCAGCAGCTTACAGGGGGACAGGAACACCGGGGAGCTGTTTTTT. Protein: CASSLQGDRNTGELFF. The chain uses TRBV5-1 and TRBJ2-2; 8 bases agree with TRBD1. CDR3 length: 16 residues. Germline-derived CDR1 and CDR2 are SGHRS and YFSETQ. V shed 2 bases and J 1 base; nucleotides not matched to a gene: 4.

This chain joins TRBV9 and TRBJ1-2; TRBD1 is a possible D gene (6 bases). The CDR3 consists of 14 residues. With 4 bases removed from V and 0 bases from J, the gap between germline ends came to 10 bases. Germline CDR1 SGDLS, CDR2 YYNGEE. In DNA form, the CDR3 reads TGTGCCAGCAGCCCAGGGGCAGCTAACTATGGCTACACCTTC. Translation gives CASSPGAANYGYTF.

The V and J genes are TRBV27 and TRBJ2-5; weak D call: TRBD2 (5 bases). The CDR3 contains 10 residues. Per the germline V gene, CDR1 is MNHEY and CDR2 is SMNVEV (reference sequence). The V and J ends lost 11 bases and 5 bases respectively, with 9 bases between them. The CDR3 reads CAAGKETQYF. The CDR3 DNA reads as TGTGCCGCGGGTAAGGAGACCCAGTACTTC.

The V gene is TRBV18, the J gene TRBJ1-5; the match to TRBD1 covers 8 bases. The germline V gene encodes CDR1 KGHSH and CDR2 LQKENI. Germline trimming cut 3 bases from V and 0 bases from J; bases unmatched to any gene: 4. CDR3 length equals 16 residues. The CDR3 coding sequence is TGTGCCAGCTCACCGACAGGGGCTGGTAGCAATCAGCCCCAGCATTTT. It yields the protein CASSPTGAGSNQPQHF.

The chain employs TRBV6-1 and TRBJ2-7; TRBD1 matches at 9 bases. From germline, CDR1 is MNHNS and CDR2 SASEGT. The J segment lost 3 bases and the V segment lost 1 base, leaving 4 bases of the junction unmatched. The CDR3 runs to 15 residues. CDR3 residues: CASSEVRQGGYEQYF. CDR3 DNA: TGTGCCAGCAGTGAAGTCAGACAGGGGGGCTACGAGCAGTACTTC.

The chain couples TRBV18 to TRBJ1-3; D gene uncertain. V was cut by 0 bases and J by 0 bases, with 12 bases left in between. The germline V gene has CDR1 KGHSH and CDR2 LQKENI. The CDR3 sequence is 17 residues long. CDR3 sequence (DNA): TGTGCCAGCTCACCACCTCCCCCGGTATCCTCTGGAAACACCATATATTTT. Residues: CASSPPPPVSSGNTIYF.

This chain links TRBV29-1 with TRBJ2-3; tentative D call: TRBD1 (6 bases). The CDR3 runs 17 residues. Germline CDR1 SQVTM, CDR2 ANQGSEA. Trimming shortened V by 6 bases and J by 0 bases, and 22 bases separated the two germline ends. The CDR3 DNA reads TGCAGCGTCACAGGGTGGTTGGGGAGCGACAGCACAGATACGCAGTATTTT. It yields the protein CSVTGWLGSDSTDTQYF.

This clone has just one count. The J gene is TRBJ1-4, the V gene TRBV5-1; the D gene is possibly TRBD1 (6 bases). The V gene's germline CDR1 is SGHRS and CDR2 YFSETQ. V was shortened by 4 bases and J by 6 bases, with 13 bases between the two germline ends. CDR3 length: 14 residues. The CDR3 DNA sequence: TGCGCCAGCAGCACTACAGGGCTGGATGAAAAACTGTTTTTT. Translating it yields CASSTTGLDEKLFF.

This chain connects TRBV5-4 to TRBJ2-7; 7 bases match TRBD1. The CDR3 consists of 14 residues. The trim removed 2 bases at V and 2 bases at J, leaving 4 bases unmatched. CDR1 and CDR2 from the germline V gene are SGHNT and YYREEE (reference sequence). CDR3 region: CASSLQGKTYEQYF. The CDR3 DNA is TGTGCCAGCAGCTTACAGGGGAAAACCTACGAGCAGTACTTC.

The chain has TRBV6-5 and TRBJ1-3, with D hard to call. CDR1 and CDR2 (germline): MNHEY, SVGAGI. The CDR3 length is 16 residues. Trimming took 0 bases from V and 0 from J, leaving 9 bases between them. The CDR3 nucleotides are TGTGCCAGCAGTTACTCGTTCCAGATCTCTGGAAACACCATATATTTT. Its translation is CASSYSFQISGNTIYF.

The CDR3 nucleotides read TGTGCCAGCAGCTTCGGTGGCCAACTACACAATGAGCAGTTCTTC. It is translated as CASSFGGQLHNEQFF. V usage is TRBV7-3 and J usage is TRBJ2-1, with D hard to call. The CDR3 has 15 amino acids. Germline V gene sequence: CDR1 SGHTA, CDR2 FQGTGA. Trimming took 3 bases from V and 5 from J, leaving 14 bases between them.

CDR3 sequence (DNA): TGTGCCAGCAACCCCGGGACAGGGGCTCTAGGCGGCTACACCTTC. Amino acids: CASNPGTGALGGYTF. V gene TRBV6-1 combines with J gene TRBJ1-2, with TRBD1 identical over 10 bases. The V and J ends lost 7 bases and 8 bases, in that order; junction bases with no gene match: 13. The germline V gene has CDR1 MNHNS and CDR2 SASEGT. There are 15 residues in the CDR3.